Presented here are 3 T cell receptor beta chains from one specimen sequenced in a study of T cell changes during pregnancy in multiple sclerosis. TCRdb keeps only in-frame clones here, not all; method: immunoSEQ multiplex PCR. The sample lists roughly 60,000 clones, about 94% occurring once. The material sequenced was CD4+ T cells from peripheral blood mononuclear cells, taken before pregnancy. Receptor source: a female donor with multiple sclerosis, enrolled in a pregnancy study.

V is TRBV7-8 and J is TRBJ1-1, with a possible D match to TRBD1 (5 bases). Germline V gene sequence: CDR1 SGHVS, CDR2 FQNEAQ. The CDR3 sequence is 16 residues long. V dropped 1 base and J dropped 0 bases, with 12 bases sitting between them. The CDR3: CASSLDAGLMNTEAFF. The CDR3 bases are TGTGCCAGCAGCTTAGACGCAGGGTTAATGAACACTGAAGCTTTCTTT.

The gene calls are TRBV9 and TRBJ2-2; 8 bases agree with TRBD1. From germline, CDR1 is SGDLS and CDR2 YYNGEE. CDR3 length: 14 amino acids. Losses at the gene ends were 3 bases for V and 6 bases for J; bases not matched to a gene: 4. The CDR3 DNA reads TGTGCCAGCAGCGCCCGACAGGGGCCCGGGGAGCTGTTTTTT. Translated, it gives CASSARQGPGELFF.

Of note for this clone: Other DNA sequences in the same sample also yield this CDR3. This chain uses TRBV5-1 with TRBJ2-1, with 14 bases lining up with TRBD2. V dropped 4 bases and J dropped 9; count of bases not matched to a gene: 9. This CDR3 is built from 16 residues. From germline, CDR1 is SGHRS and CDR2 YFSETQ. The CDR3 region has the DNA TGCGCCAGCAGCCCGGGACTAGCGGGAGCTGGGGGTGAGCAGTTCTTC. It translates to CASSPGLAGAGGEQFF. Supplemented by reference TRBV5-1 and TRBJ2-1, the full variable domain reads KAGVTQTPRYLIKTRGQQVTLSCSPISGHRSVSWYQQTPGQGLQFLFEYFSETQRNKGNFPGRFSGRQFSNSRSEMNVSTLELGDSALYLCASSPGLAGAGGEQFFGPGTRLTVL.